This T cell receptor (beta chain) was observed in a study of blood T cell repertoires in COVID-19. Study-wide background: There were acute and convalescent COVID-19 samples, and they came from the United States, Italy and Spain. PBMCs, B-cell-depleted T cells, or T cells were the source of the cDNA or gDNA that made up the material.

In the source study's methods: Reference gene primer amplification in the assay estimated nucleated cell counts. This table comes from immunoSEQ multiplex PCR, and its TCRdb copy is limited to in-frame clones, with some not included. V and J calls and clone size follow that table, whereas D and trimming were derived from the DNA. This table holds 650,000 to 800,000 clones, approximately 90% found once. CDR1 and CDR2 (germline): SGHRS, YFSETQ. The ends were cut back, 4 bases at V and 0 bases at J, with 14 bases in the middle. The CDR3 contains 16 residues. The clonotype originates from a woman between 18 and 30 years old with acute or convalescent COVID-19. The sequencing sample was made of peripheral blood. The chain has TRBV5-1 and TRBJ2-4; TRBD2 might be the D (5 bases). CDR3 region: CASSPGVGLAKNIQYF. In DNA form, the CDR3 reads TGCGCCAGCAGCCCCGGGGTGGGCCTAGCCAAAAACATTCAGTACTTC.